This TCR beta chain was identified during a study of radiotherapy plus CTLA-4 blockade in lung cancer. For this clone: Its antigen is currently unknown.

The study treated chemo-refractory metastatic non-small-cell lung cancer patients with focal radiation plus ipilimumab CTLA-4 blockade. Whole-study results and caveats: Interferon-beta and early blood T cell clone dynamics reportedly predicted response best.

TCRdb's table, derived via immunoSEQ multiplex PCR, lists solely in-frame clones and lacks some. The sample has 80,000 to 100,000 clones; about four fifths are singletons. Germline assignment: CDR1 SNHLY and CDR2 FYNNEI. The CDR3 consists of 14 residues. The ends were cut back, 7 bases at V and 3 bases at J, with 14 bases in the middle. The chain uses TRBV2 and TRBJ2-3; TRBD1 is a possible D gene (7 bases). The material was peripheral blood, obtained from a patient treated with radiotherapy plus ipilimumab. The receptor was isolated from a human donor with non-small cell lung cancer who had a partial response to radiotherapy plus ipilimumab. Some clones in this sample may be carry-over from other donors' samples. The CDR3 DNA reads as TGTGCCAGCAAACGGGACAGCGGGACAGATACGCAGTATTTT. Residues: CASKRDSGTDTQYF.